The T cell receptor beta chain described here comes from a study of spatial heterogeneity in lung cancer. Overall study context: Alpha-chain detections were consistently fewer than beta-chain detections among the sequences.

This clonotype was seen repeatedly, ten times or more. Antigen: not known. TCRdb re-called the 5' RACE reads through MiXCR, storing one row per CDR3 protein. The sample lists some 100,000 distinct CDR3 sequences, roughly 4.5% occurring once. Time point here: sample taken at primary tumor resection. Whole-study findings and limits: Mutation counts in tumors were tracked by counts of expanded intratumoral alpha and beta TCRs.

The germline V gene has CDR1 MNHEY and CDR2 SMNVEV (reference sequence). V lost 5 bases, J lost 6 bases, and 6 bases stayed unmatched. The CDR3 contains 13 residues. The sample consisted of lung tumor tissue, taken at surgery. The origin of this receptor is a male donor with early-stage non-small cell lung cancer. This chain connects TRBV27 to TRBJ2-7, with 8 bases lining up with TRBD1. In nucleotides, the CDR3 is TGTGCCAGCAGTCCGTTCAGGGGGCCCGAGCAGTACTTC. Residues: CASSPFRGPEQYF.